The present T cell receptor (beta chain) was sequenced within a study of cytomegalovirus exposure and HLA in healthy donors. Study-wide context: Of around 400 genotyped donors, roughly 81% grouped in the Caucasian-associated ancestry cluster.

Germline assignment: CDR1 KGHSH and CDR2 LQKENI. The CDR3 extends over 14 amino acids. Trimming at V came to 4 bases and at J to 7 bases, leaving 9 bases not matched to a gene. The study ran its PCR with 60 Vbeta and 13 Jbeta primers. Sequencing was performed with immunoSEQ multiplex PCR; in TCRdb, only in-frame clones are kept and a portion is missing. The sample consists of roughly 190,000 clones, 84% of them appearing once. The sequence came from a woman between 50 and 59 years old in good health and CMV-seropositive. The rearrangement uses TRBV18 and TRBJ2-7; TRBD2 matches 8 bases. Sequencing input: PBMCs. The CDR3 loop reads CASSLSGASWEQYF. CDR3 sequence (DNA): TGTGCCAGCTCACTTAGCGGGGCATCGTGGGAGCAGTACTTC.